These 18 T cell receptor beta chains were all obtained from the same sample, sequenced in a study of tumor and adjacent non-tumor tissue in lung cancer. A modified ARM-PCR protocol with three rounds of nested PCR amplified TCRbeta. TCRdb used MiXCR to reprocess the multiplex PCR reads, holding one entry per CDR3 protein. This table has 65,000 to 90,000 distinct CDR3 sequences, around 70% appearing once. This sample's RNA came from whole unsorted tissue. The sequenced sample was lung tumor tissue. The receptors stem from a woman in her 70s with non-small cell lung cancer.

A note on this clonotype: One end of the junction varies from germline; a read error may be responsible. The V and J genes are TRBV6-2 or TRBV6-3 and TRBJ1-5; D is unresolved. Germline lookup yields CDR1 MNHEY and CDR2 SVGEGT. The CDR3 is made up of 14 amino acids. CDR3 sequence: CTSSYGVNDHPQHF. In nucleotides, the CDR3 is TGTACCAGCAGTTACGGGGTAAACGATCATCCCCAGCATTTT.

This clonotype was recorded many times. The genes are TRBV6-5 and TRBJ2-7; D is perhaps TRBD1 (5 bases). Trimming pared 0 bases from V and 5 bases from J, leaving 14 bases between. The CDR3 spans 15 residues. Germline V gives CDR1 MNHEY, CDR2 SVGAGI. This CDR3 is CASSYSIHQGHEQYF. The CDR3 DNA follows: TGTGCCAGCAGTTACTCGATCCACCAGGGCCACGAGCAGTACTTC.

Many counts were recorded for this clonotype. V and J are TRBV10-3 and TRBJ2-3; no definite D call. V lost 4 bases and J lost 2, with 13 bases in between. The CDR3 sequence is 15 residues long. CDR1 is ENHRY and CDR2 is SYGVKD in the germline V gene. The CDR3 sequence: CAISVSEPSTDTQYF. CDR3 DNA sequence: TGTGCCATCAGTGTCAGCGAACCTTCCACAGATACGCAGTATTTT.

This clonotype was found many times. The chain's CDR3 is CASSSQGIGELFF. For the CDR3, the DNA is TGTGCCAGCAGCTCACAGGGGATCGGGGAGCTGTTTTTT. The V call is TRBV7-9, the J call TRBJ2-2; 7 positions agree with TRBD1. The V gene's germline CDR1 is SEHNR and CDR2 FQNEAQ (reference sequence). The V segment lost 4 bases and the J segment 7 bases; nucleotides outside the gene matches: 3. The CDR3 is 13 residues long.

A word on this clonotype: In this CDR3 the conserved last residue, phenylalanine or tryptophan, is missing, so a read error is likely. This chain joins TRBV6-5 and TRBJ2-2; D is uncertain. The CDR3 consists of 14 residues. Germline lookup yields CDR1 MNHEY and CDR2 SVGAGI. The germline V and J ends were trimmed by 3 bases and 6 bases, with 11 bases remaining between them. The CDR3 reads CASSYGSYAGELFS. The CDR3 nucleotides read TGTGCCAGCAGTTATGGCAGTTACGCCGGGGAGCTGTTTTCT.

For the CDR3, the DNA is TGCGCCAGCAGTGATTCGGGGAAGGCTGAAGCTTTCTTT. Translated, it gives CASSDSGKAEAFF. The chain couples TRBV10-1 to TRBJ1-1; unclear D gene. Trimming left V 3 bases short and J 6 bases short, with 11 bases between. Germline V gene data show CDR1 as WNHNN and CDR2 as SYGVQD (reference sequence). The CDR3 runs 13 residues.

Remarks on this clonotype: This may come from a read error, since a much larger clone is one base off. The CDR3 region is CASSPTRNTEAFF. The CDR3 DNA reads TGTGCCAGCAGTCCCACTCGGAACACTGAAGCTTTCTTT. The chain recombines TRBV28 with TRBJ1-1; the D is unclear. The germline V and J ends were trimmed by 5 bases and 1 base, with 8 bases remaining between them. CDR3 length: 13 residues. Per germline, CDR1 MDHEN and CDR2 SYDVKM.

A note on this clonotype: At one end the junction does not follow the germline gene, possibly because of a read error. This chain joins TRBV6-1 and TRBJ2-3; 8 positions agree with TRBD1. This CDR3 is 13 amino acids long. Germline CDR1 reads MNHNS; CDR2 reads SASEGT. CDR3 region: CAGSAGQDDTQYF. The CDR3 bases are TGTGCCGGCAGTGCGGGACAGGACGACACGCAGTATTTT.

On this clonotype: Being one base from a much bigger clone, this may be a read error. The chain joins TRBV5-6 to TRBJ2-1, with D perhaps matching TRBD2 (5 bases). The germline V gene encodes CDR1 SGHDT and CDR2 YYEEEE. The CDR3 spans 12 residues. The CDR3 DNA follows: TGTGCCAGCAGCGTATTGAGGGATGAGCAGCTCTTC. Encoded protein: CASSVLRDEQLF.

This clonotype appeared once. The chain uses TRBV11-2 and TRBJ2-6; D unclear. CDR3 length: 16 residues. Deletions cut 5 bases from V and 1 base from J, with 12 bases between. Looked up from germline, CDR1 is SGHAT and CDR2 is FQNNGV. CDR3 amino acids: CASSVYGRSGANVLTF. The CDR3 bases are TGTGCCAGCAGCGTCTATGGCCGATCTGGGGCCAACGTCCTGACTTTC.

A word on this clonotype: A much bigger clone sits one base away, suggesting this may be a read error. V usage is TRBV20-1 and J usage is TRBJ2-1, with D uncertain. The length of the CDR3 is 12 residues. In germline, CDR1 is DFQATT, CDR2 SNEGSKA (reference sequence). The CDR3 reads CNARDPNTRQFF. For the CDR3, the DNA is TGCAATGCTAGAGACCCGAACACCCGCCAGTTCTTC.

About this clonotype itself: This sequence may be a read error, since a much larger clone differs from it by one base. V is TRBV5-1 and J is TRBJ2-3; D is perhaps TRBD1 (5 bases). This CDR3 contains 13 residues. CDR1 and CDR2 from the germline V gene are SGHRS and YFSETQ. As DNA, the CDR3 is TGCGCCAGCAATCTAGGAAGCACAGGTACGCAGTATTTT. Protein: CASNLGSTGTQYF.

A note on this clonotype: One base away lies a much larger clone, so this may be a sequencing read error. CDR3 DNA sequence: TGCGCCAGCAGTCCCGAGACAGGGCCCGATGAGCAGTTCTTC. Encoded protein: CASSPETGPDEQFF. The V gene is TRBV5-1, the J gene TRBJ2-1; 7 nucleotides line up with TRBD1. Germline V CDR1 and CDR2: SGHRS, YFSETQ. With V trimmed by 5 bases and J by 8 bases, 10 bases remained unmatched. The CDR3 extends over 14 amino acids. Variable domain in full (rest from reference TRBV5-1 and TRBJ2-1): KAGVTQTPRYLIKTRGQQVTLSCSPISGHRSVSWYQQTPGQGLQFLFEYFSETQRNKGNFPGRFSGRQFSNSRSEMNVSTLELGDSALYLCASSPETGPDEQFFGPGTRLTVL.

Note on this clonotype: Because the CDR3 is missing its conserved closing phenylalanine or tryptophan, this is likely a read error. The rearrangement links TRBV6-1 to TRBJ2-6, with D possibly TRBD1 on 6 matching bases. The length of the CDR3 is 16 residues. CDR1 and CDR2 (germline): MNHNS, SASEGT. CDR3 DNA: TGCGCCAGCAGTCAGGGGTCTAGCTCTGGGGCCAACGTCCTGACTATC. The encoded protein is CASSQGSSSGANVLTI.

About this clonotype: At one end, the junction sequence differs from germline, possibly due to a read error. This rearrangement joins TRBV28 to TRBJ2-5; TRBD2 is a possible D gene (6 bases). Germline V CDR1 and CDR2: MDHEN, SYDVKM. The CDR3 length is 17 residues. This CDR3 is CTSTIGRLADDQETQYF. CDR3 nucleotide sequence: TGTACCAGCACCATAGGGAGGCTAGCAGATGATCAAGAGACCCAGTACTTC. Full variable domain (missing parts from reference TRBV28 and TRBJ2-5): DVKVTQSSRYLVKRTGEKVFLECVQDMDHENMFWYRQDPGLGLRLIYFSYDVKMKEKGDIPEGYSVSREKKERFSLILESASTNQTSMYLCTSTIGRLADDQETQYFGPGTRLLVL.

This clonotype was picked up one time. This may stem from a read error, because a much larger clone lies one nucleotide away. The rearrangement joins TRBV5-1 to TRBJ2-1; 11 bases match TRBD2. V was pared by 4 bases and J by 11 bases, with 11 bases of the junction left unmatched. Per the germline V gene, CDR1 is SGHRS and CDR2 is YFSETQ. This CDR3 is 15 amino acids long. CDR3 residues: CASSQSTSGIGKQFF. In DNA form, the CDR3 reads TGCGCCAGCAGCCAATCGACTAGCGGGATTGGTAAGCAGTTCTTC.

Comments on this clonotype: The conserved final phenylalanine or tryptophan is absent from the CDR3, which likely points to a read error. The V gene is TRBV10-1, the J gene TRBJ2-3; no definite D call. This CDR3 comprises 13 residues. From germline, CDR1 is WNHNN and CDR2 SYGVQD (reference sequence). Trimming cost V 4 bases and J 3 bases, with 8 bases left between them. CDR3 amino acids: CASSVSGTDTQYY. CDR3 nucleotide sequence: TGCGCCAGCAGTGTATCTGGGACAGATACGCAGTATTAT.

This clonotype was detected only a few times. Given a much more abundant clone one base away, this may be a read error. This rearrangement joins TRBV6-1 to TRBJ2-5; D possibly uses TRBD1 or TRBD2 (7 bases each). The germline CDR1 and CDR2 sequences are MNHNS and SASEGT. This CDR3 is 11 amino acids long. CDR3 in DNA: TGTGTCAGCAGTGAAAGGGGGGGACAGCTATTC. It codes for CVSSERGGQLF.